The 20 T cell receptor beta chains below all came from one sample that was sequenced in a study of blood T cell repertoires in COVID-19. Using immunoSEQ multiplex PCR, the repertoire was profiled, and TCRdb retains in-frame clones only, with some absent. The top ten hold roughly 2% of the sample, which has hundreds of thousands of clones, around 87% seen once. The sequencing sample was made of PBMCs or T cells enriched from blood (not recorded which). The receptors shown here come from a man aged 35 to 55 in a cohort exposed to, infected with or recovered from COVID-19 (not recorded which).

The V call is TRBV11-2, the J call TRBJ2-3, with D possibly being TRBD2 (5 bases). The CDR3 has 15 amino acids. Germline V CDR1 and CDR2: SGHAT, FQNNGV. Trimming left V 1 base short and J 2 bases short, with 10 bases between. CDR3 sequence (DNA): TGTGCCAGCAGCTTAGCCCTAGCCTACACAGATACGCAGTATTTT. Translating gives CASSLALAYTDTQYF.

This sequence joins TRBV11-1 and TRBJ1-2, with D perhaps matching TRBD1 (5 bases). The CDR3 covers 15 residues. Trimming stripped 0 bases from V and 2 bases from J, with 10 bases between. Germline V CDR1 and CDR2: SGHAT, FQDESV (reference sequence). CDR3 DNA sequence: TGTGCCAGCAGCTTAGCGGGGGGAAACAACTATGGCTACACCTTC. This sequence encodes CASSLAGGNNYGYTF. Looking up the rest from reference TRBV11-1 and TRBJ1-2 gives the full variable domain: EAEVAQSPRYKITEKSQAVAFWCDPISGHATLYWYRQILGQGPELLVQFQDESVVDDSQLPKDRFSAERLKGVDSTLKIQPAELGDSAMYLCASSLAGGNNYGYTFGSGTRLTVV.

The gene calls are TRBV27 and TRBJ2-3; 13 bases fit TRBD2. The trim removed 2 bases at V and 1 base at J, leaving 3 bases unmatched. CDR1 and CDR2 (germline): MNHEY, SMNVEV (reference sequence). CDR3 length: 17 residues. CDR3 region: CASSLVGLAGGTDTQYF. CDR3 nucleotide sequence: TGTGCCAGCAGTTTAGTCGGACTAGCGGGGGGCACAGATACGCAGTATTTT.

This chain joins TRBV5-1 and TRBJ2-1; a weak D match, TRBD2 (6 bases). The CDR3 runs 14 residues. The V and J ends lost 3 bases and 5 bases respectively, with 12 bases between them. Germline V CDR1 and CDR2: SGHRS, YFSETQ. This chain's CDR3 is CASSYGTANNEQFF. In DNA form, the CDR3 reads TGCGCCAGCAGCTACGGGACTGCCAACAATGAGCAGTTCTTC. The whole variable domain, filled in from reference TRBV5-1 and TRBJ2-1, reads KAGVTQTPRYLIKTRGQQVTLSCSPISGHRSVSWYQQTPGQGLQFLFEYFSETQRNKGNFPGRFSGRQFSNSRSEMNVSTLELGDSALYLCASSYGTANNEQFFGPGTRLTVL.

The chain joins TRBV2 to TRBJ1-1; D not resolved. The germline V gene has CDR1 SNHLY and CDR2 FYNNEI. The CDR3 covers 14 residues. The ends were cut back, 5 bases at V and 0 bases at J, with 10 bases in the middle. The CDR3 bases are TGTGCCAGCAGTTTCTCGGAGATGAACACTGAAGCTTTCTTT. It codes for CASSFSEMNTEAFF.

The chain employs TRBV27 and TRBJ1-6; tentative D call: TRBD1 (5 bases). Trimming cost V 0 bases and J 0 bases, with 12 bases left between them. From germline, CDR1 is MNHEY and CDR2 SMNVEV (reference sequence). The CDR3 is 18 amino acids. The CDR3 here is CASSLSMQGSSYNSPLHF. DNA of the CDR3: TGTGCCAGCAGTTTATCGATGCAGGGAAGCTCCTATAATTCACCCCTCCACTTT.

V gene TRBV7-2 combines with J gene TRBJ2-7; a possible D gene is TRBD2 (6 bases). With 5 bases removed from V and 1 base from J, the gap between germline ends came to 12 bases. The CDR3 spans 14 residues. Germline lookup yields CDR1 SGHTA and CDR2 FQGNSA. The CDR3 DNA reads TGTGCCAGCAGCCCCCGGACTATTTCCTACGAGCAGTACTTC. It yields the protein CASSPRTISYEQYF.

The chain carries TRBV28 and TRBJ2-7; D is perhaps TRBD2 (5 bases). Germline CDR1 is MDHEN and CDR2 is SYDVKM. This CDR3 region has 14 residues. V lost 9 bases and J 0 bases, leaving 15 bases between the germline ends. The CDR3 loop is CASRPSGGSYEQYF. The CDR3 nucleotides read TGTGCCAGTCGACCTTCTGGAGGCTCCTACGAGCAGTACTTC.

The J gene is TRBJ2-7, the V gene TRBV11-2; TRBD2 aligns across 12 bases. This CDR3 has 15 residues. Germline-derived CDR1 and CDR2 are SGHAT and FQNNGV. Trimming at V came to 5 bases and at J to 5 bases, leaving 7 bases not matched to a gene. The CDR3 DNA follows: TGTGCCAGCAGCCCGCGTAGACTAGCGGGAGACGAGCAGTACTTC. It encodes CASSPRRLAGDEQYF.

The chain carries TRBV9 and TRBJ2-3, with 7 positions matching TRBD1. Germline CDR1 reads SGDLS; CDR2 reads YYNGEE. The CDR3 has 14 amino acids. The V segment lost 4 bases and the J segment 6 bases; nucleotides outside the gene matches: 8. The CDR3 spells CASSPRDSSDTQYF. The CDR3 DNA reads TGTGCCAGCAGCCCACGGGACAGTTCCGATACGCAGTATTTT.

The rearrangement uses TRBV25-1 and TRBJ1-3, with TRBD1 matching 8 bases. Germline assignment: CDR1 MGHDK and CDR2 SYGVNS. The CDR3 has 14 amino acids. V lost 7 bases, J lost 0 bases, and 2 bases stayed unmatched. The CDR3 bases are TGTGCCAGCAAAGACAGGGGCTCTGGAAACACCATATATTTT. Its translation is CASKDRGSGNTIYF. The full variable domain, in which reference TRBV25-1 and TRBJ1-3 provide the parts outside the CDR3, is EADIYQTPRYLVIGTGKKITLECSQTMGHDKMYWYQQDPGMELHLIHYSYGVNSTEKGDLSSESTVSRIRTEHFPLTLESARPSHTSQYLCASKDRGSGNTIYFGEGSWLTVV.

The chain has TRBV28 and TRBJ1-2, with 9 bases that match TRBD1. The V gene end was trimmed by 8 bases and the J gene end by 4 bases; junction bases not matched to a gene: 8. This CDR3 comprises 14 residues. From germline, CDR1 is MDHEN and CDR2 SYDVKM. CDR3 in DNA: TGTGCCAGCGCGATAGGGACAGGGCCCTATGGCTACACCTTC. It translates to CASAIGTGPYGYTF.

This chain connects TRBV7-2 to TRBJ1-2, with 7 bases matching TRBD1. The ends lost 2 bases at V and 8 bases at J; junction bases unmatched: 5. CDR3 length: 13 amino acids. Germline values: CDR1 SGHTA, CDR2 FQGNSA. CDR3: CASSLNRGGGYTF. Written as DNA, the CDR3 is TGTGCCAGCAGCTTAAACAGGGGCGGGGGCTACACCTTC.

The gene calls are TRBV28 and TRBJ2-7, with D uncertain. The V gene lost 3 bases and the J gene lost 3 bases, with 9 bases spanning the gap. The germline V gene encodes CDR1 MDHEN and CDR2 SYDVKM. The CDR3 runs to 13 residues. CDR3 sequence: CASSFRSGYEQYF. The CDR3 DNA follows: TGTGCCAGCAGTTTCCGATCAGGCTACGAGCAGTACTTC.

The chain's CDR3 is CASSIDQLGNQPQHF. CDR3 DNA sequence: TGTGCCAGTAGTATAGATCAGCTAGGCAATCAGCCCCAGCATTTT. The chain couples TRBV19 to TRBJ1-5; D gene ambiguous. V lost 0 bases, J lost 2 bases, and 8 bases lay in between. Germline V gives CDR1 LNHDA, CDR2 SQIVND (reference sequence). The CDR3 consists of 15 residues.

This clone has just one count. This chain joins TRBV3-1 (or the pseudogene TRBV3-2) and TRBJ1-1; D is possibly TRBD1 (5 bases). Trimming removed 3 bases from V and 5 bases from J, with 16 bases in between. The CDR3 loop spans 15 amino acids. CDR1 and CDR2 (germline): LGHDT, YNNKEL (reference sequence). CDR3 region: CASSQDTGGGTEAFF. For the CDR3, the DNA is TGTGCCAGCAGCCAGGATACGGGGGGAGGGACTGAAGCTTTCTTT.

This rearrangement joins TRBV28 to TRBJ2-5; TRBD2 matches 7 bases. This CDR3 has 13 amino acids. Trimming took 7 bases from V and 5 from J; bases not matched to a gene: 7. In germline, CDR1 is MDHEN, CDR2 SYDVKM. The CDR3: CASNSGIEETQYF. DNA of the CDR3: TGTGCCAGCAACAGCGGGATCGAGGAGACCCAGTACTTC.

V is TRBV6-1 and J is TRBJ1-2; 12 nucleotides match TRBD1. Germline V gives CDR1 MNHNS, CDR2 SASEGT. The CDR3 is 16 amino acids. V shed 4 bases, J shed 4 bases, and the junction held 7 bases outside the gene matches. The CDR3 loop is CASSVSGTGGTYGYTF. The CDR3 DNA reads TGTGCCAGCAGTGTTTCCGGGACAGGGGGCACCTATGGCTACACCTTC.

This clone has only a few counts. CDR3 sequence: CASRTLANTGELFF. CDR3 bases: TGTGCCAGCAGGACTTTAGCGAACACCGGGGAGCTGTTTTTT. This chain links TRBV11-2 with TRBJ2-2, with no clear D. Germline-derived CDR1 and CDR2 are SGHAT and FQNNGV. V lost 6 bases to trimming and J lost 0 bases, with 8 bases between them. The CDR3 extends over 14 amino acids. Using reference TRBV11-2 and TRBJ2-2 for the parts outside the CDR3, the full variable domain is EAGVAQSPRYKIIEKRQSVAFWCNPISGHATLYWYQQILGQGPKLLIQFQNNGVVDDSQLPKDRFSAERLKGVDSTLKIQPAKLEDSAVYLCASRTLANTGELFFGEGSRLTVL.

The chain joins TRBV24-1 to TRBJ1-5, with D perhaps matching TRBD1 (6 bases). The CDR3 covers 14 residues. V was clipped by 6 bases and J by 4 bases, with 12 bases between them. Germline CDR1 and CDR2: KGHDR and SFDVKD. CDR3 protein: CATSFKGENQPQHF. The DNA of the CDR3 is TGTGCCACCAGTTTTAAGGGGGAAAATCAGCCCCAGCATTTT.